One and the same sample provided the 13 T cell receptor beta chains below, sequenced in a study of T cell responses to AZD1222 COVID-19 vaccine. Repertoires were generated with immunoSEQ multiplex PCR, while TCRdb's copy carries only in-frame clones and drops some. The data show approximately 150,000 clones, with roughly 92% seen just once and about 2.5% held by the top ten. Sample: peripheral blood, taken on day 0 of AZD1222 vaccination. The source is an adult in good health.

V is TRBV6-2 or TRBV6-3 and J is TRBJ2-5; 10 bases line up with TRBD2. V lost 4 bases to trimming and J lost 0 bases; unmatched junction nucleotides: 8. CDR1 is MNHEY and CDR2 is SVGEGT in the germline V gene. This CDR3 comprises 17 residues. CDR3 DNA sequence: TGTGCCAGCAGTTCCTTCGGAACTAGCGGGAACCAAGAGACCCAGTACTTC. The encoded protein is CASSSFGTSGNQETQYF.

The CDR3 bases are TGTGCCAGCAGTGAACGGGTCGGCGGAGGGGGTCAGCCCCAGCATTTT. The encoded protein is CASSERVGGGGQPQHF. The V gene is TRBV6-1, the J gene TRBJ1-5; tentatively, D is TRBD1 (6 bases). Germline V gives CDR1 MNHNS, CDR2 SASEGT. The ends were cut back, 2 bases at V and 6 bases at J, with 17 bases in the middle. This CDR3 has 16 amino acids.

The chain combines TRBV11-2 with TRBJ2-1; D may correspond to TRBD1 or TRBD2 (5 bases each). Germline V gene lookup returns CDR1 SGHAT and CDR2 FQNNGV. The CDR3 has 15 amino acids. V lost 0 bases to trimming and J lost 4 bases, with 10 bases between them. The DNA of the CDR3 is TGTGCCAGCAGCTTAGACGGGGCCCTATACAATGAGCAGTTCTTC. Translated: CASSLDGALYNEQFF.

The CDR3 DNA reads as TGTGCCAGCAGCCTAGCGGGAGGGATACAAGAGACCCAGTACTTC. Translated: CASSLAGGIQETQYF. The J gene is TRBJ2-5, the V gene TRBV9, with TRBD2 identical over 12 bases. V lost 4 bases and J lost 2; bases outside the gene matches: 3. This CDR3 contains 15 residues. CDR1 and CDR2 from the germline V gene are SGDLS and YYNGEE.

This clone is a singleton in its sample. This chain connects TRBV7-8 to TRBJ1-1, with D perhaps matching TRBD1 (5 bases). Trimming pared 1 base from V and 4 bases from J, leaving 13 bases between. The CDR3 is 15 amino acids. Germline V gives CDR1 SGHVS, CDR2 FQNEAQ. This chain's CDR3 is CASSLGRRRGTEAFF. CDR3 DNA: TGTGCCAGCAGCTTAGGCCGGCGGAGGGGCACTGAAGCTTTCTTT. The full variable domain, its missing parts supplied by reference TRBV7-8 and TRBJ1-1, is GAGVSQSPRYKVAKRGQDVALRCDPISGHVSLFWYQQALGQGPEFLTYFQNEAQLDKSGLPSDRFFAERPEGSVSTLKIQRTQQEDSAVYLCASSLGRRRGTEAFFGQGTRLTVV.

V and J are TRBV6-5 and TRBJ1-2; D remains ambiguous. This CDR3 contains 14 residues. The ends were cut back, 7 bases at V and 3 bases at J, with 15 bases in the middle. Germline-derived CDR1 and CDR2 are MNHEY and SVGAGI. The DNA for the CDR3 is TGTGCCAGCAACGCGCTGGGGAGGGACTATGGCTACACCTTC. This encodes CASNALGRDYGYTF.

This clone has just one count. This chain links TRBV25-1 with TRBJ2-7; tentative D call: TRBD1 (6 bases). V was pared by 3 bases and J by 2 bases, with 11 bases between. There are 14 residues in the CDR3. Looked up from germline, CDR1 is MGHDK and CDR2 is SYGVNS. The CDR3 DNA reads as TGTGCCAGCAGTGATCGGGACACCCCCTACGAGCAGTACTTC. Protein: CASSDRDTPYEQYF.

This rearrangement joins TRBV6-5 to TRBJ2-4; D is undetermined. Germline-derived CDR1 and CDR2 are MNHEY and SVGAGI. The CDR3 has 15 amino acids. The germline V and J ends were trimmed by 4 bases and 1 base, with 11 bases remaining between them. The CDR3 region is CASSSPSSAKNIQYF. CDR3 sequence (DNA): TGTGCCAGCAGTTCACCCTCGTCGGCCAAAAACATTCAGTACTTC.

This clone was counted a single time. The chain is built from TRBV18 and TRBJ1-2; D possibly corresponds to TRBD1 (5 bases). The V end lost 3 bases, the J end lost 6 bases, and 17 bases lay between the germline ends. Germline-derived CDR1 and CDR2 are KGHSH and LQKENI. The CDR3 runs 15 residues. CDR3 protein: CASSPRDRPLDGYTF. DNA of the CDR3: TGTGCCAGCTCACCGCGGGACCGGCCGCTGGATGGCTACACCTTC.

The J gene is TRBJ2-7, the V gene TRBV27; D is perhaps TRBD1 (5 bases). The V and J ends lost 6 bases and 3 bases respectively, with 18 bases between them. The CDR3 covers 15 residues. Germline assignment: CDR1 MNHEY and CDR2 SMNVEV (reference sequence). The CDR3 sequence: CASRFKFAGYYEQYF. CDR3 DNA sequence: TGTGCCAGCAGGTTTAAGTTCGCAGGGTACTACGAGCAGTACTTC.

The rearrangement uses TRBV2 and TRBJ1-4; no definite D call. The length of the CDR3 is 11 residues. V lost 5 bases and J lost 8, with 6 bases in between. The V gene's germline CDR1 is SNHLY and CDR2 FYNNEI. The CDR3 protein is CASSPREKLFF. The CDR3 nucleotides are TGTGCCAGCAGTCCCCGGGAAAAACTGTTTTTT.

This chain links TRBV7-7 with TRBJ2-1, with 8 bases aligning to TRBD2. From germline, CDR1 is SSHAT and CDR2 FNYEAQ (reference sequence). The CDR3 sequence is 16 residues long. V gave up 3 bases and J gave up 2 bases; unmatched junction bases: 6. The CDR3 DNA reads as TGTGCCAGCAGCTTGGCGGGGGGAGTGCCCTACAATGAGCAGTTCTTC. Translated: CASSLAGGVPYNEQFF. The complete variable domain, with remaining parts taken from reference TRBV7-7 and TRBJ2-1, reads GAGVSQSPRYKVTKRGQDVTLRCDPISSHATLYWYQQALGQGPEFLTYFNYEAQPDKSGLPSDRFSAERPEGSISTLTIQRTEQRDSAMYRCASSLAGGVPYNEQFFGPGTRLTVL.

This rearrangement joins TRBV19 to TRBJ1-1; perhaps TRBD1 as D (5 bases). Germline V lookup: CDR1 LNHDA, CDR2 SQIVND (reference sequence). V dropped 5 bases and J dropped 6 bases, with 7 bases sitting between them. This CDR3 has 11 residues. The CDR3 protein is CASSQGAEAFF. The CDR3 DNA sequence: TGTGCCAGTAGTCAGGGAGCTGAAGCTTTCTTT.